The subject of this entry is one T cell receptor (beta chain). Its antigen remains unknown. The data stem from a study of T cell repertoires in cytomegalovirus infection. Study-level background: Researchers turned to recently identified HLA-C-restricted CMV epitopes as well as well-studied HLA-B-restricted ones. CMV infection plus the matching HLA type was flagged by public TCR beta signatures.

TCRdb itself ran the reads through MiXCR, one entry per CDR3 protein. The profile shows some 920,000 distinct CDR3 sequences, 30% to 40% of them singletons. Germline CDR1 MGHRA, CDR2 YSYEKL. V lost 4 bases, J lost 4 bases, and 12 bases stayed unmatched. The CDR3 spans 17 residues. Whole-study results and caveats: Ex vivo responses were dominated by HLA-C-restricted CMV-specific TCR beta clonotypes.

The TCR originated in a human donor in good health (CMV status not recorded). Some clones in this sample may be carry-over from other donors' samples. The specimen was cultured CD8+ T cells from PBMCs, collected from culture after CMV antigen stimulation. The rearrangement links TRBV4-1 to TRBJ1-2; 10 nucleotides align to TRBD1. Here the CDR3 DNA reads TGCGCCAGCAGCCCTCCAGGCGGGACAGGGGATGGCTATGGCTACACCTTC. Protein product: CASSPPGGTGDGYGYTF.